A selection of T cell receptor beta chains follows, all from one sample in a study of blood T cell repertoires in COVID-19. TCRdb's copy holds only in-frame clones and misses some; the assay was immunoSEQ multiplex PCR. The table shows a few hundred thousand clones, with around 91% occurring only once. The sequenced material came from peripheral blood. All receptors derive from a woman in her forties with COVID-19, enrolled during active disease. CDR3s include the opening cysteine and the closing phenylalanine or tryptophan. D genes are given only for firm matches. Clone sizes are given selectively: once, few, many, or a class where the clone is expanded.

size	V	D	J	CDR3	DNA
-	TRBV6-2/TRBV6-3	TRBD1	TRBJ2-2	CASSTTGSGELFF	TGTGCCAGCAGCACGACAGGGTCCGGGGAGCTGTTTTTT
once	TRBV6-5	-	TRBJ2-7	CASSWDNTYEQYF	TGTGCCAGCAGTTGGGACAATACCTACGAGCAGTACTTC
-	TRBV19	-	TRBJ1-1	CAIRPGPAEAFF	TGTGCTATTCGGCCGGGTCCCGCTGAAGCTTTCTTT
-	TRBV18	TRBD2	TRBJ2-1	CASSPPGGGVYNEQFF	TGTGCCAGCTCACCCCCTGGCGGGGGGGTTTACAATGAGCAGTTCTTC
-	TRBV7-8	TRBD1	TRBJ2-7	CASSHRDSSLYEQYF	TGTGCCAGCAGCCACCGGGACAGCTCTTTATACGAGCAGTACTTC
-	TRBV18	-	TRBJ1-3	CASSPSGLAGNTIYF	TGTGCCAGCTCACCCTCGGGACTTGCTGGAAACACCATATATTTT
-	TRBV6-5	TRBD1	TRBJ1-2	CASRTPGQESYGYTF	TGTGCCAGCAGAACTCCGGGACAGGAAAGCTATGGCTACACCTTC
-	TRBV7-9	TRBD1	TRBJ1-6	CASSLASGTGGSPLHF	TGTGCCAGCAGCTTAGCGTCGGGGACAGGGGGTTCACCCCTCCACTTT
-	TRBV7-9	TRBD1	TRBJ1-3	CASSRDREENTIYF	TGTGCCAGCAGCCGGGACAGGGAAGAAAACACCATATATTTT
-	TRBV9	-	TRBJ2-7	CASSPHTERYEQYF	TGTGCCAGCAGCCCACACACGGAGAGGTACGAGCAGTACTTC
-	TRBV12-3/TRBV12-4	-	TRBJ2-7	CASSLSVYEQYF	TGTGCCAGCAGTTTATCTGTCTACGAGCAGTACTTC
-	TRBV7-9	-	TRBJ1-1	CASSPEGRVGAFF	TGTGCCAGCAGCCCCGAAGGTCGGGTTGGAGCTTTCTTT
-	TRBV7-3	-	TRBJ2-3	CASSREYTDTQYF	TGTGCCAGCAGTCGGGAGTACACAGATACGCAGTATTTT
-	TRBV4-1	TRBD1	TRBJ1-4	CASSQAGQATTNEKLFF	TGCGCCAGCAGCCAAGCCGGACAGGCCACAACTAATGAAAAACTGTTTTTT
-	TRBV7-9	-	TRBJ2-5	CASSLAGVGRETQYF	TGTGCCAGCAGCTTGGCAGGGGTCGGTAGAGAGACCCAGTACTTC
-	TRBV7-2	-	TRBJ1-1	CASRLRPQTADTEAFF	TGTGCCAGCAGGTTGAGACCCCAAACAGCGGACACTGAAGCTTTCTTT
-	TRBV10-3	-	TRBJ1-5	CAISGRDQPQHF	TGTGCCATCAGTGGGAGGGATCAGCCCCAGCATTTT
-	TRBV5-1	-	TRBJ2-5	CASSLTPSQSEETQYF	TGCGCCAGCAGCCTTACCCCTAGTCAGTCAGAAGAGACCCAGTACTTC
-	TRBV13	-	TRBJ1-2	CASSLGTQGRIGGYTF	TGTGCCAGCAGCTTAGGGACTCAGGGCCGGATAGGTGGCTACACCTTC
once	TRBV19	-	TRBJ1-2	CASKRTASNYGYTF	TGTGCCAGTAAACGCACAGCTTCTAACTATGGCTACACCTTC
-	TRBV27	-	TRBJ2-7	CASKGGYSYEQYF	TGTGCCAGCAAGGGGGGGTACTCCTACGAGCAGTACTTC
-	TRBV13	TRBD2	TRBJ2-3	CASSLRLAGLTDTQYF	TGTGCCAGCAGCCTTAGACTAGCGGGCCTCACAGATACGCAGTATTTT
few	TRBV28	TRBD1	TRBJ1-1	CASSYTGAKAFF	TGTGCCAGCAGTTATACAGGGGCGAAAGCTTTCTTT